Here is one TCR beta chain with its context. Its antigen is not known. Repertoires were generated with immunoSEQ multiplex PCR, while TCRdb's copy carries only in-frame clones and drops some. The sample consists of approximately 110,000 clones, 80% to 90% of them appearing once. This entry comes from a study of T cell responses to AZD1222 COVID-19 vaccine. Study-wide context: Analyses pooled second doses at about 4 or about 12 weeks. The study's findings and limits: It should be noted that donors were predominantly white British and more often female, and clonal diversity was possibly underestimated. Only 5 or 6 people who got AZD1222 tested seropositive at baseline.

This CDR3 has 15 amino acids. V was clipped by 4 bases and J by 2 bases, with 16 bases between them. Germline V gene sequence: CDR1 SGDLS, CDR2 YYNGEE. The V gene is TRBV9, the J gene TRBJ2-7; tentatively, D is TRBD2 (6 bases). The specimen comprised peripheral blood, sampled on day 0 of AZD1222 vaccination. The TCR sequence derives from an adult in good health. The CDR3 coding sequence is TGTGCCAGCAGCTTCAGTAGCGGAGTTACCTACGAGCAGTACTTC. It codes for CASSFSSGVTYEQYF.